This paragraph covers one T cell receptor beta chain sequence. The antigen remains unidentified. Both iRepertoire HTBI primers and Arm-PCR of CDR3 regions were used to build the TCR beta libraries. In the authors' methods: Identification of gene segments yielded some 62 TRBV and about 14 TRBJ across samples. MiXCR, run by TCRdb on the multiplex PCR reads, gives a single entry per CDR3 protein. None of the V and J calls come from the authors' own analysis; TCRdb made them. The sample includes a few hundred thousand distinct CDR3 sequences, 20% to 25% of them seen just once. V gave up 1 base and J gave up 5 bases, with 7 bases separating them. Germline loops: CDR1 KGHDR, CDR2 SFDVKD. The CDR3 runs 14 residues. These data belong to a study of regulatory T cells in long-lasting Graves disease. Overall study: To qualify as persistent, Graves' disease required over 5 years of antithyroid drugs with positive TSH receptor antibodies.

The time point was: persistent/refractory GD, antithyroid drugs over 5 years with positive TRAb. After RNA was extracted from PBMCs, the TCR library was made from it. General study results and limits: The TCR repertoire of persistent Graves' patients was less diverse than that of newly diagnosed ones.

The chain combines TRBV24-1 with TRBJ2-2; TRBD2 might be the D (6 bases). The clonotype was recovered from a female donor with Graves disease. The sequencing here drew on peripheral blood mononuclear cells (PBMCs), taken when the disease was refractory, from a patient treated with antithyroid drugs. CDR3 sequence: CATSDFSGTGELFF. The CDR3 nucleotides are TGTGCCACCAGTGATTTCAGCGGGACCGGGGAGCTGTTTTTT.